This T cell receptor (beta chain) is from a study of CD8 T cells in ankylosing spondylitis. Study-wide results and caveats: Blood from ankylosing spondylitis patients appeared to carry a characteristic roughly 8-variant TCR beta motif. As reported, disease-linked clones showed significant enrichment in matched ankylosing spondylitis synovial fluid. With a CD8+ phenotype, disease-linked clones were relatively rare in peripheral blood.

This clonotype was detected many times. No antigen is known for it. The CDR3 consists of 15 residues. Germline loops: CDR1 DFQATT, CDR2 SNEGSKA (reference sequence). J lost 4 bases, V lost 5 bases, and 10 bases had no gene match. Using quantitative 5'-RACE with molecular barcodes, the authors made TCR beta libraries. TCRdb processed the 5' RACE reads anew with MiXCR; each CDR3 protein has one entry. The sample holds under 150,000 distinct CDR3 sequences; around 13% are singletons and the top ten take approximately 3.1%. The rearrangement links TRBV20-1 to TRBJ2-1, with 8 positions matching TRBD2. The material sequenced was blood, either unsorted or a sorted T cell fraction (not recorded which). The origin of this receptor is a female donor with ankylosing spondylitis or in good health (not recorded which). As DNA, the CDR3 is TGCAGTGCTCCCGTCGGCGGGGGGTCATACAATGAGCAGTTCTTC. It encodes CSAPVGGGSYNEQFF.